This T cell receptor (beta chain) was identified in a study of PD-1 blockade in classical Hodgkin lymphoma. Study as a whole: Patients were given intravenous nivolumab, 3 mg/kg, every 2 weeks. Study-level points and caveats: Significant TCR diversity gains by C4D1 occurred in CD4+ but not CD8+ cells.

On this clone: Its matching antigen is unknown.

The ends were cut back, 11 bases at V and 7 bases at J, with 15 bases in the middle. Looked up from germline, CDR1 is MNHEY and CDR2 is SVGAGI. CDR3 length equals 11 residues. With no exception, relapse followed autologous stem cell transplantation in all patients, and brentuximab vedotin exposure varied. Libraries were prepared by immunoSEQ multiplex PCR; TCRdb keeps only in-frame clonotypes and omits some of them. In the table there are more than 20,000 clones, around 69% of which are singletons. The sequence came from a human donor with classical Hodgkin lymphoma. Sequences were derived from peripheral blood mononuclear cells (PBMCs), sampled before the second cycle of nivolumab. The chain couples TRBV6-5 to TRBJ2-7; D is perhaps TRBD1 or TRBD2 (5 bases each). The CDR3 DNA reads TGTGCCGCAAGGGGTTCGGGAGAGCAGTACTTC. Its protein product is CAARGSGEQYF.